The 5 T cell receptor beta chains below were found in one sample sequenced in a study of identical twins. MiXCR, applied by TCRdb to the 5' RACE reads, yields one record per CDR3 protein. The sample lists 450,000 to 600,000 distinct CDR3 sequences, about 20% seen once, with approximately 0.49% in the top ten. The sample also formed part of further work on yellow fever vaccine responses in identical twins.

The sequenced sample was CD4+ T cells sorted from blood. These receptors were collected from a woman between 18 and 30 years old in good health.

J is TRBJ2-7 and V is TRBV6-1; TRBD1 might be the D (6 bases). The CDR3 is 17 amino acids. V dropped 3 bases and J dropped 4 bases, with 22 bases sitting between them. Germline V gives CDR1 MNHNS, CDR2 SASEGT. The CDR3 sequence is CASSDRSRGGFLYEQYV. In nucleotides, the CDR3 is TGTGCCAGCAGTGACCGTTCGCGAGGGGGATTCTTATACGAGCAGTACGTC.

This clonotype was counted only a few times. This chain uses TRBV12-5 with TRBJ2-7; D is perhaps TRBD1 (7 bases). Germline CDR1 is LGHNT and CDR2 is FRNRAP. The CDR3 extends over 14 amino acids. Trimming pared 0 bases from V and 11 bases from J, leaving 17 bases between. CDR3 protein: CASGLVPHGGTEYV. The CDR3 nucleotides read TGTGCTAGTGGTTTGGTCCCCCATGGGGGGACAGAGTACGTC.

The V call is TRBV4-1, the J call TRBJ2-2; 7 nucleotides align to TRBD2. The CDR3 covers 16 residues. Unmatched junction bases numbered 10, after V lost 6 bases and J lost 3 bases. Germline CDR1 is MGHRA and CDR2 is YSYEKL. CDR3 bases: TGCGCCAGCAGTTTCATGAGGGGAGGGGACACCGGGGAGCTGTTTTTT. This encodes CASSFMRGGDTGELFF.

In this sample, this clonotype turned up a few times. The chain carries TRBV7-2 and TRBJ1-4; TRBD1 is a possible D gene (6 bases). The CDR3 is 14 residues long. CDR1 and CDR2 from the germline V gene are SGHTA and FQGNSA. Trimming cost V 5 bases and J 0 bases, with 7 bases left between them. The DNA of the CDR3 is TGTGCCAGCAGCCGGACAGCAACTAATGAAAAACTGTTTTTT. Encoded protein: CASSRTATNEKLFF.

This clonotype turned up a few times. V usage is TRBV12-3 or TRBV12-4 and J usage is TRBJ2-2; the match to TRBD1 covers 7 bases. The CDR3 has 14 amino acids. Trimming removed 10 bases from V and 3 bases from J; junction bases left unmatched: 8. CDR3 residues: CATADRHYTGELFF. DNA for the CDR3: TGTGCCACTGCGGACAGGCATTACACCGGGGAGCTGTTTTTT.